This T cell receptor beta chain was captured by sequencing in a study of shared clonotypes between healthy human individuals. Overall study context: A donor's plate count was three for CD4 naive and three for CD4 memory; CD8 naive had two and CD8 memory one. Study-wide results and limits: Sequencing depth was expected to affect clonotype sharing among donors.

Sequencing used immunoSEQ multiplex PCR; TCRdb keeps in-frame clones, though not all of them. The sample holds approximately 980,000 clones, over 75% seen once. A word on this clone: Its antigen is unidentified.

With 0 bases removed from V and 7 bases from J, the gap between germline ends came to 17 bases. The CDR3 is 16 amino acids. The V gene's germline CDR1 is SGDLS and CDR2 YYNGEE. The sequence derives from a man between 18 and 29 years old in good health. The sample consisted of memory CD4+ T cells sorted from blood. Subset of the sample: CD45RA-negative fraction. The gene calls are TRBV9 and TRBJ2-1; D is uncertain. CDR3 nucleotides: TGTGCCAGCAGCGTAGGGGTAACCGCCACCTTAAATGAGCAGTTCTTC. As protein: CASSVGVTATLNEQFF.